This entry features one T cell receptor (beta chain) sequence. Which antigen it targets is not known. No quality values exist for individual bases; no much larger clone is one base distant. TCR CDR3 regions were amplified from genomic DNA by multiplex PCR using the deep immunoSEQ assay. Extracted genomic DNA from each cell subset was distributed evenly across all wells of several immunoSEQ 96-well plates, and each plate was treated as a replicate. Each replicate PCR for sorted subsets received roughly 200 ng genomic DNA, equal to roughly 29,000 T cell genomes. Purified libraries were measured with a Qubit 3.0 fluorometer, size-checked on a Bioanalyzer 2100, and measured again with the KAPA Library Quantification kit. Every immunoSEQ 96-well plate was sequenced on a separate single-read 150-cycle Illumina NextSeq 550 flow cell. As for the authors' bioinformatics: Because only junctional sequences without quality scores were contained in the immunoSEQ output, filtering matching that applied to full-length reads could not be performed. To assign V/J genes and CDR3, sequences were annotated using PyIR, a Python wrapper for IgBLAST v1.9, with IMGT germline references. Reads were removed for weak V/J assignments (E-value above 1e-6), missing CDR3, stop codons, out-of-frame junctions, or ambiguous translated residues. A V3J clonotype was defined by an identical inferred V gene, J gene, and CDR3 amino acid sequence. To compute the percentage overlap between repertoires, the number of shared unique clonotypes was divided by the size of the smaller repertoire. Richness of each repertoire was evaluated using RTK rarefaction, the Chao1 estimator, and Recon v2.1 estimates of unobserved clonotypes. OLGA was used to compute generation probabilities for all TCRbeta clonotypes that the gDNA method yielded from a handful of donors. In TCRdb, the immuneACCESS table is reduced to in-frame sequences with V and J assigned. These tables do not hold every clone; where another copy was compared, an unresolved V gene accounts for under half, and the others remain unexplained. The V and J calls and clone size were taken over from that table, and D and trimming were inferred from the DNA. The sample yields millions of clones; approximately 94% were counted once. Jointly, the top ten make up 0.9% to 1.4% of the sample.

This entry belongs to a study of shared clonotypes between healthy human individuals (TCRdb year 2020). Study-wide context: A couple of women and a few men aged 18 to 49 years were included in the cohort. To increase sequencing depth and limit assay-specific biases, different laboratories used diverse techniques to prepare libraries and sequence TCR repertoires. For each donor, three plates each were used for CD4 naive and CD4 memory, two plates were used for CD8 naive, and one plate was used for CD8 memory. To estimate repertoire size and how much clonotypes are shared between individuals, the study performed deep sequencing of blood TCR repertoires from about five healthy adults. Leukapheresis yielded between about 0.94 and 8.9 billion PBMCs per donor. Findings and caveats that apply to the study as a whole: Sampling was limited to blood, and TCR repertoires in tissue likely differ from TCR repertoires in blood. Estimated clonotype richness was generally larger for naive than for memory subsets. Pairwise subsampling indicated that sequencing depth was expected to affect the degree of clonotype sharing among donors. Incomplete sequencing was indicated by rarefaction of sorted-subset datasets, despite the large sequencing depth. The genetic and exposure-history diversity represented was limited by the small number of donors. Clonotypes shared by all four sorted-subset donors showed higher generation probabilities than non-shared clonotypes. About 5% of naive CD4, around 3.6% of naive CD8, 2.3% of memory CD4, and around 0.4% of memory CD8 clonotypes were shared across four donors.

Trimming leaves V shorter by 3 bases and J shorter by 4 bases, with the junction holding 3 bases beyond the gene matches. The CDR3 spans 13 residues, from the cysteine through the phenylalanine. Just CDR3 DNA is preserved here, 39 bases in frame from base 1. The germline V gene (reference sequence) provides CDR1 LNHDA and CDR2 SQIVND. CD8 naive samples consisted of CD45RO-negative cells that were positively selected for CCR7, yielding a CD45RA+CCR7+ population without TemRA cells. The donors were healthy, HIV-negative adults who had no recently reported acute infections or vaccinations. Every donor was a Caucasian adult residing in Nashville, Tennessee, USA. Blood was collected by leukapheresis, and PBMCs were isolated by Ficoll-Histopaque density gradient centrifugation and then cryopreserved in liquid nitrogen vapor phase. Purity and quantity of every magnetically sorted T cell population were checked by analytical flow cytometry. Genomic DNA was isolated from every sorted fraction and measured by UV absorbance on a Nanodrop 2000c.

The chain couples TRBV19 to TRBJ2-7; the central 7 bases match TRBD1. The sequenced sample was naive CD8+ T cells sorted from blood. In light of the paper, this sample's cell subset or site label describes: CD45RA+CCR7+. The receptor comes from a man aged 18 to 29 in good health. At the DNA level, the sequence is TGTGCCAGTAGTATGGCAGGGGGTTACGAGCAGTACTTC. It translates to CASSMAGGYEQYF.